This paragraph reports one TCR beta chain. What antigen it recognizes has not been identified. Per-base qualities were not stored, and no clone one base away is much larger. The record originates from a study of technical replicates of blood from several donors (dated by TCRdb to the late 2010s). The method behind the library was the immunoSEQ multiplex PCR assay. Not all clones reach the TCRdb copy of this immuneACCESS table, which keeps in-frame sequences only. Checked studies attribute under half of the gap to unresolved V genes and leave the rest unexplained. In all, the sample holds approximately 88,000 clones, and roughly 94% of those were seen once. Around 0.24% of the sample belongs to the ten largest clones. From its cysteine to its phenylalanine, the CDR3 spans 15 amino acids. Only the CDR3 portion is preserved as DNA: 45 bases, with reading frame beginning at the first base. CDR1 SGHNT and CDR2 YENEEA are derived from the germline V gene. Deletion took 3 bases off V and 1 base off J, with a span of 9 bases between the germline ends.

Sequenced input: T cells isolated from PBMCs. The sequence is built from TRBV11-3 and TRBJ2-2, and perhaps TRBD1 as D gene, on 5 matching bases. This receptor was taken from a human donor in good health. The CDR3 sequence is CASSFRDRNTGELFF. DNA sequence: TGTGCCAGCAGCTTTCGAGACAGGAACACCGGGGAGCTGTTTTTT.